These 28 T cell receptor beta chains share one sample of origin, sequenced in a study of T cell clonotyping in hematopoietic cell transplantation. Time point specified: recipient sample about 28 days before transplant, after cytoreduction. Using immunoSEQ multiplex PCR, the repertoire was profiled, and TCRdb retains in-frame clones only, with some absent. The sample includes approximately 44,000 clones, 80% to 85% of them seen just once. This material consisted of peripheral blood mononuclear cells, taken before stem cell transplant. The receptors originated from a man between 60 and 75 years old with myelodysplastic syndrome. Some clones in this sample may be carry-over from other donors' samples.

The chain's CDR3 is CASSQWVGGLNEKLFF. In nucleotides, the CDR3 is TGCGCCAGCAGCCAATGGGTCGGGGGGCTGAATGAAAAACTGTTTTTT. The chain recombines TRBV4-3 with TRBJ1-4; weak D call: TRBD1 (6 bases). V gave up 2 bases and J gave up 5 bases, with 15 bases separating them. CDR1 is LGHNA and CDR2 is YSLEER in the germline V gene. CDR3 length equals 16 residues.

J is TRBJ2-5 and V is TRBV11-3, with D unresolved. The CDR3 spans 14 residues. V lost 5 bases and J 1 base, leaving 11 bases between the germline ends. In germline, CDR1 is SGHNT, CDR2 YENEEA. The CDR3 nucleotides are TGTGCCAGCAGCCCGGACGGCCCCCAAGAGACCCAGTACTTC. It encodes CASSPDGPQETQYF. The full variable domain, with the rest looked up from reference TRBV11-3 and TRBJ2-5, is EAGVVQSPRYKIIEKKQPVAFWCNPISGHNTLYWYLQNLGQGPELLIRYENEEAVDDSQLPKDRFSAERLKGVDSTLKIQPAELGDSAVYLCASSPDGPQETQYFGPGTRLLVL.

The chain is built from TRBV2 and TRBJ1-6, with D perhaps matching TRBD1 (5 bases). The length of the CDR3 is 15 residues. V lost 6 bases to trimming and J lost 0 bases, with 9 bases between them. CDR1 and CDR2 from the germline V gene are SNHLY and FYNNEI. This chain's CDR3 is CASRDTSSYNSPLHF. DNA for the CDR3: TGTGCCAGCAGGGACACGAGCTCCTATAATTCACCCCTCCACTTT.

V is TRBV6-6 and J is TRBJ1-5; the D gene is possibly TRBD1 (5 bases). CDR1 and CDR2 from the germline V gene are MNHNY and SVGAGI (reference sequence). The V end lost 5 bases, the J end lost 6 bases, and 17 bases lay between the germline ends. This CDR3 spans 15 amino acids. CDR3 in amino acids: CASSPGLRPGQPQHF. Here the CDR3 DNA reads TGTGCCAGCAGTCCGGGACTGAGACCGGGTCAGCCCCAGCATTTT.

In this sample, this clone turned up once. The chain employs TRBV5-6 and TRBJ1-5, with 7 bases aligning to TRBD1. The CDR3 is 15 residues long. V was clipped by 4 bases and J by 3 bases; unmatched bases: 7. Germline CDR1 and CDR2: SGHDT and YYEEEE. The CDR3 nucleotides are TGTGCCAGCAGCATCACGGACAGGCCCAATCAGCCCCAGCATTTT. Translating it yields CASSITDRPNQPQHF.

This clone appeared once. The chain carries TRBV19 and TRBJ1-1; 10 bases are shared with TRBD1. The CDR3 runs to 18 residues. Germline lookup yields CDR1 LNHDA and CDR2 SQIVND (reference sequence). Unmatched junction bases numbered 17, after V lost 5 bases and J lost 5 bases. As DNA, the CDR3 is TGTGCCAGTAGTCCGGCGGGACCTGGGACAGGGGCAAAGACTGAAGCTTTCTTT. It encodes CASSPAGPGTGAKTEAFF.

The chain links TRBV10-2 to TRBJ1-2, with 10 positions matching TRBD1. J was trimmed by 4 bases and V by 5 bases; bases with no gene match: 7. Per germline, CDR1 WSHSY and CDR2 SAAADI. CDR3 length equals 15 residues. In DNA form, the CDR3 reads TGCGCCAGCAGTCTCGGGGACAGGGGACGCTATGGCTACACCTTC. It translates to CASSLGDRGRYGYTF.

The rearrangement uses TRBV6-1 and TRBJ1-5; D ambiguous. Trimming stripped 8 bases from V and 3 bases from J, with 11 bases between. CDR1 and CDR2 (germline): MNHNS, SASEGT. The CDR3 extends over 13 amino acids. CDR3 sequence (DNA): TGTGCCAGCGGCGAACAGTTCAATCAGCCCCAGCATTTT. Its protein is CASGEQFNQPQHF.

The chain has TRBV19 and TRBJ1-5; D not certain. Germline V gene data show CDR1 as LNHDA and CDR2 as SQIVND (reference sequence). The CDR3 runs 17 residues. Trimming left V 1 base short and J 0 bases short, with 13 bases between. CDR3 sequence (DNA): TGTGCCAGTAGTATAGTAGGCAGCACATATAGCAATCAGCCCCAGCATTTT. This translates into CASSIVGSTYSNQPQHF.

The V gene is TRBV7-2, the J gene TRBJ2-5; a possible D gene is TRBD2 (6 bases). The CDR3 has 13 amino acids. V shed 4 bases and J shed 5 bases, with 11 bases lying between them. Germline CDR1 SGHTA, CDR2 FQGNSA. This CDR3 reads CASSSTSMETQYF. CDR3 bases: TGTGCCAGCAGCTCGACTAGTATGGAGACCCAGTACTTC.

This sequence joins TRBV19 and TRBJ2-3, with TRBD2 matching over 8 bases. CDR1 LNHDA and CDR2 SQIVND come from the germline V gene (reference sequence). The CDR3 contains 16 residues. V was pared by 4 bases and J by 6 bases, with 12 bases of the junction left unmatched. The CDR3 protein is CASSSPSRVAGDTQYF. The CDR3 nucleotides read TGTGCCAGTAGTAGTCCCTCCCGGGTAGCGGGGGATACGCAGTATTTT.

This chain uses TRBV6-4 with TRBJ2-3, with D perhaps matching TRBD1 or TRBD2 (5 bases each). This CDR3 has 15 residues. V was cut by 5 bases and J by 4 bases, with 16 bases left in between. Germline values: CDR1 MRHNA, CDR2 SNTAGT. This CDR3 is CASSKGPWTADTQYF. CDR3 in DNA: TGTGCCAGCAGTAAGGGACCCTGGACGGCAGATACGCAGTATTTT.

V gene TRBV5-6 combines with J gene TRBJ2-3; TRBD2 agrees at 12 bases. The trim removed 4 bases at V and 4 bases at J, leaving 16 bases unmatched. CDR1 is SGHDT and CDR2 is YYEEEE in the germline V gene. This CDR3 spans 19 amino acids. CDR3 nucleotides: TGTGCCAGCAGCCAACCCGGTTTTAATCTAGCGGGGGGGGCAGATACGCAGTATTTT. Translation gives CASSQPGFNLAGGADTQYF.

The chain recombines TRBV27 with TRBJ2-7, with TRBD2 identical over 13 bases. This CDR3 has 16 residues. From germline, CDR1 is MNHEY and CDR2 SMNVEV (reference sequence). J was trimmed by 3 bases and V by 3 bases; bases with no gene match: 5. The CDR3: CASSFPRTSGGYEQYF. The CDR3 DNA is TGTGCCAGCAGTTTCCCACGGACTAGCGGGGGCTACGAGCAGTACTTC.

V is TRBV19 and J is TRBJ1-6; tentative D call: TRBD1 (6 bases). V shed 7 bases and J shed 6 bases, with 16 bases lying between them. The CDR3 has 15 amino acids. CDR1 is LNHDA and CDR2 is SQIVND in the germline V gene (reference sequence). The chain's CDR3 is CASKKDSTANSPLHF. In nucleotides, the CDR3 is TGTGCCAGTAAGAAGGACAGCACAGCTAATTCACCCCTCCACTTT.

The chain carries TRBV5-1 and TRBJ1-1, with D perhaps TRBD1 (5 bases). CDR3 length equals 13 residues. Germline-derived CDR1 and CDR2 are SGHRS and YFSETQ. V shed 4 bases and J shed 8 bases, with 15 bases lying between them. In DNA form, the CDR3 reads TGCGCCAGCAGCAGGGGCGCATTTGGAGAAGCTTTCTTT. It is translated as CASSRGAFGEAFF.

The table lists this clone with a few counts. CDR3 region: CASRADRANQPQHF. CDR3 DNA sequence: TGTGCCAGCAGGGCGGACAGGGCCAATCAGCCCCAGCATTTT. The chain uses TRBV27 and TRBJ1-5, with 8 bases lining up with TRBD1. CDR3 size: 14 residues. CDR1 is MNHEY, CDR2 SMNVEV, per germline (reference sequence). Unmatched junction bases numbered 4, after V lost 6 bases and J lost 3 bases.

The chain combines TRBV7-9 with TRBJ1-2, with a tentative D call TRBD1 (5 bases). The germline V gene has CDR1 SEHNR and CDR2 FQNEAQ (reference sequence). This CDR3 is built from 14 residues. The V and J ends lost 5 bases and 0 bases respectively, with 10 bases between them. In DNA, the CDR3 is TGTGCCAGCAGCCTACAGGCTACTAACTATGGCTACACCTTC. Amino acids: CASSLQATNYGYTF.

This rearrangement joins TRBV27 to TRBJ1-5; no reliable D call. Trimming removed 9 bases at V and 5 bases at J, with 20 bases between. Germline V gives CDR1 MNHEY, CDR2 SMNVEV (reference sequence). This CDR3 has 15 amino acids. DNA of the CDR3: TGTGCCAGTAGTCCGATTCTTCCACCTTATCAGCCCCAGCATTTT. Translation gives CASSPILPPYQPQHF.

This chain joins TRBV30 and TRBJ1-6; D remains ambiguous. CDR3 length: 13 residues. Per germline, CDR1 GTSNPN and CDR2 SVGIG (reference sequence). Trimming pared 4 bases from V and 13 bases from J, leaving 17 bases between. The DNA of the CDR3 is TGTGCCTGGATGAATTCGGCGGCGGGGCCCCTCCACTTT. Protein: CAWMNSAAGPLHF. The variable domain in full, with the rest retrieved from reference TRBV30 and TRBJ1-6, is SQTIHQWPATLVQPVGSPLSLECTVEGTSNPNLYWYRQAAGRGLQLLFYSVGIGQISSEVPQNLSASRPQDRQFILSSKKLLLSDSGFYLCAWMNSAAGPLHFGNGTRLTVT.

V and J are TRBV6-6 and TRBJ1-3, with 8 bases matching TRBD1. The V gene end was trimmed by 6 bases and the J gene end by 5 bases; junction bases not matched to a gene: 9. The CDR3 extends over 15 amino acids. In germline, CDR1 is MNHNY, CDR2 SVGAGI (reference sequence). The DNA for the CDR3 is TGTGCCAGCAGCCTTGGACAGGGTCTGCGAAACACCATATATTTT. Protein product: CASSLGQGLRNTIYF.

This chain uses TRBV6-5 with TRBJ1-2; D is uncertain. V was cut by 8 bases and J by 0 bases, with 7 bases left in between. This CDR3 comprises 12 residues. Germline values: CDR1 MNHEY, CDR2 SVGAGI. CDR3 sequence: CASVSPNYGYTF. The CDR3, as DNA: TGTGCCAGCGTTAGTCCTAACTATGGCTACACCTTC.

The chain links TRBV6-1 to TRBJ1-2, with TRBD1 as a possible D gene (6 bases). Trimming shortened V by 8 bases and J by 0 bases, and 13 bases separated the two germline ends. Germline loops: CDR1 MNHNS, CDR2 SASEGT. The CDR3 is 14 residues long. This CDR3 reads CASSTGDTNYGYTF. The DNA of the CDR3 is TGTGCCAGCTCGACAGGAGATACTAACTATGGCTACACCTTC.

This chain links TRBV2 with TRBJ1-6; 9 bases are shared with TRBD1. CDR3 length: 18 amino acids. Germline V gene lookup returns CDR1 SNHLY and CDR2 FYNNEI. The V gene end was trimmed by 5 bases and the J gene end by 9 bases; junction bases not matched to a gene: 17. The CDR3 sequence: CASSQPLGQGVQRSPLHF. CDR3 bases: TGTGCCAGCAGTCAACCTCTGGGACAGGGAGTCCAACGTTCACCCCTCCACTTT.

The chain has TRBV15 and TRBJ2-2; no definite D call. The V gene's germline CDR1 is LNHNV and CDR2 YYDKDF (reference sequence). CDR3 length: 15 amino acids. V shed 0 bases and J shed 7 bases, with 12 bases lying between them. DNA for the CDR3: TGTGCCACCAGCAGAGAAGGCCAGGACGGCGGGGAGCTGTTTTTT. It specifies CATSREGQDGGELFF.

This clone was seen a few times. The chain joins TRBV5-1 to TRBJ1-2; 7 bases map to TRBD1. With 4 bases clipped from V and 2 bases from J, the junction kept 8 bases outside the gene matches. CDR3 length equals 15 residues. Germline loops: CDR1 SGHRS, CDR2 YFSETQ. The CDR3 protein is CASSLARGLNYGYTF. In nucleotides, the CDR3 is TGCGCCAGCAGCCTGGCCAGGGGGTTGAACTATGGCTACACCTTC. Based on the CDR3 plus reference TRBV5-1 and TRBJ1-2, the full variable domain is KAGVTQTPRYLIKTRGQQVTLSCSPISGHRSVSWYQQTPGQGLQFLFEYFSETQRNKGNFPGRFSGRQFSNSRSEMNVSTLELGDSALYLCASSLARGLNYGYTFGSGTRLTVV.

The chain has TRBV5-6 and TRBJ1-6; no clear D gene. Trimming stripped 1 base from V and 4 bases from J, with 6 bases between. This CDR3 is 14 amino acids long. Germline V gene lookup returns CDR1 SGHDT and CDR2 YYEEEE. Here the CDR3 DNA reads TGTGCCAGCAGCTTGTACGGTTATAATTCACCCCTCCACTTT. Translation gives CASSLYGYNSPLHF.

The rearrangement links TRBV20-1 to TRBJ2-3; D is undetermined. This CDR3 has 11 amino acids. From germline, CDR1 is DFQATT and CDR2 SNEGSKA (reference sequence). Trimming cost V 3 bases and J 4 bases, with 5 bases left between them. CDR3 loop: CSASRSDTQYF. The CDR3 DNA reads as TGCAGTGCTAGCCGGTCAGATACGCAGTATTTT.